Listed below are T cell receptor beta chains from one sample, sequenced in a study of graft-versus-host responses after intestinal transplantation. Sequenced by immunoSEQ multiplex PCR; TCRdb stores in-frame clones only, minus some. The table includes fewer than 110,000 clones, about 91% detected once. No cognate antigen is known for these TCRs. The sample here was unstimulated CD4+ T cells sorted from spleen or lymph node cells, taken before transplant. These receptors all come from a human donor who was the organ donor for an intestinal transplant. The CDR3 runs from the conserved cysteine through the conserved F or W. Fields, in order: CDR3 length, V gene, J gene, CDR3 protein.

CDR3 length: 13; V gene: TRBV28; J gene: TRBJ2-7; CDR3 protein: CASSWGGAPEQYF
CDR3 length: 18; V gene: TRBV15; J gene: TRBJ2-1; CDR3 protein: CATSRVPASGSPYNEQFF
CDR3 length: 17; V gene: TRBV7-9; J gene: TRBJ2-3; CDR3 protein: CASSSPNWAKSTDTQYF
CDR3 length: 14; V gene: TRBV6-5; J gene: TRBJ2-7; CDR3 protein: CASSAGTGNYEQYF
CDR3 length: 15; V gene: TRBV6-5; J gene: TRBJ2-3; CDR3 protein: CASSYSGLRTDTQYF
CDR3 length: 12; V gene: TRBV6-5; J gene: TRBJ1-2; CDR3 protein: CASSRDREIYTF
CDR3 length: 12; V gene: TRBV2; J gene: TRBJ2-3; CDR3 protein: CASSVSADTQYF
CDR3 length: 13; V gene: TRBV29-1; J gene: TRBJ2-7; CDR3 protein: CSVKRGGAYEQYF
CDR3 length: 12; V gene: TRBV2; J gene: TRBJ2-7; CDR3 protein: CASTRRAYEQYF
CDR3 length: 15; V gene: TRBV6-1; J gene: TRBJ1-4; CDR3 protein: CASSARDDRKEKLFF
CDR3 length: 15; V gene: TRBV6-5; J gene: TRBJ2-5; CDR3 protein: CASAGGTSGQETQYF
CDR3 length: 16; V gene: TRBV7-9; J gene: TRBJ2-3; CDR3 protein: CASSLRKGQRTDTQYF
CDR3 length: 17; V gene: TRBV5-8; J gene: TRBJ2-7; CDR3 protein: CASSSAGTSGFSYEQYF
CDR3 length: 13; V gene: TRBV12-5; J gene: TRBJ1-5; CDR3 protein: CASGLGQGQPQHF
CDR3 length: 13; V gene: TRBV15; J gene: TRBJ1-2; CDR3 protein: CATSRDVNYGYTF
CDR3 length: 15; V gene: TRBV2; J gene: TRBJ1-2; CDR3 protein: CASKDRGRNNYGYTF
CDR3 length: 11; V gene: TRBV20-1; J gene: TRBJ1-2; CDR3 protein: CSAMQSYGYTF
CDR3 length: 14; V gene: TRBV5-8; J gene: TRBJ2-5; CDR3 protein: CASSQGTGLETQYF
CDR3 length: 15; V gene: TRBV7-9; J gene: TRBJ2-7; CDR3 protein: CASSYGLAGSYEQYF
CDR3 length: 12; V gene: TRBV6-1; J gene: TRBJ1-4; CDR3 protein: CASSAIGEKLFF
CDR3 length: 14; V gene: TRBV6-5; J gene: TRBJ2-3; CDR3 protein: CASTPAESTDTQYF
CDR3 length: 11; V gene: TRBV20-1; J gene: TRBJ1-2; CDR3 protein: CSASEQGLGTF
CDR3 length: 13; V gene: TRBV5-4; J gene: TRBJ1-2; CDR3 protein: CASSLSRDRSYTF
CDR3 length: 16; V gene: TRBV2; J gene: TRBJ2-1; CDR3 protein: CASSEARVSSYNEQFF
CDR3 length: 13; V gene: TRBV10-3; J gene: TRBJ2-1; CDR3 protein: CAISDRYGDEQFF
CDR3 length: 16; V gene: TRBV7-7; J gene: TRBJ1-1; CDR3 protein: CASSLVAPTGLTEAFF
CDR3 length: 15; V gene: TRBV5-6; J gene: TRBJ2-5; CDR3 protein: CASSQGLAMGETQYF
CDR3 length: 14; V gene: TRBV9; J gene: TRBJ2-3; CDR3 protein: CASSVDSLADTQYF
CDR3 length: 14; V gene: TRBV7-2; J gene: TRBJ2-1; CDR3 protein: CASSLGSSYNEQFF
CDR3 length: 14; V gene: TRBV9; J gene: TRBJ2-2; CDR3 protein: CASSVAESYGELFF
CDR3 length: 16; V gene: TRBV11-1; J gene: TRBJ2-1; CDR3 protein: CASSLALASSYNEQFF
CDR3 length: 16; V gene: TRBV5-1; J gene: TRBJ2-3; CDR3 protein: CASSLWAGTNTDTQYF
CDR3 length: 13; V gene: TRBV6-5; J gene: TRBJ2-3; CDR3 protein: CASRRQGGDTQYF
CDR3 length: 14; V gene: TRBV6-1; J gene: TRBJ2-2; CDR3 protein: CASSEAYGIGELFF
CDR3 length: 14; V gene: TRBV14; J gene: TRBJ1-2; CDR3 protein: CASSQGTSSYGYTF
CDR3 length: 16; V gene: TRBV6-5; J gene: TRBJ1-4; CDR3 protein: CASSYRTAATNEKLFF
CDR3 length: 17; V gene: TRBV27; J gene: TRBJ2-7; CDR3 protein: CASSFGAGRLRPYEQYF
CDR3 length: 16; V gene: TRBV4-2; J gene: TRBJ2-1; CDR3 protein: CASSPRGTSGEFEQFF
CDR3 length: 9; V gene: TRBV5-6; J gene: TRBJ2-1; CDR3 protein: CASSFNPFF
CDR3 length: 16; V gene: TRBV6-1; J gene: TRBJ1-6; CDR3 protein: CASSEAQGMENSPLHF
CDR3 length: 15; V gene: TRBV28; J gene: TRBJ2-7; CDR3 protein: CASSPQGTSLYEQYF
CDR3 length: 17; V gene: TRBV18; J gene: TRBJ2-3; CDR3 protein: CASSLQTSGGFTDTQYF
CDR3 length: 16; V gene: TRBV5-1; J gene: TRBJ1-1; CDR3 protein: CASSLGQLLGAPEAFF
CDR3 length: 15; V gene: TRBV28; J gene: TRBJ1-2; CDR3 protein: CASRPEQLANYGYTF
CDR3 length: 16; V gene: TRBV5-4; J gene: TRBJ2-5; CDR3 protein: CASSLFGQGAGETQYF
CDR3 length: 17; V gene: TRBV11-2; J gene: TRBJ2-5; CDR3 protein: CASSDDRGTARVETQYF
CDR3 length: 16; V gene: TRBV7-2; J gene: TRBJ1-2; CDR3 protein: CASSLGGRGSGEGYTF
CDR3 length: 12; V gene: TRBV7-9; J gene: TRBJ2-7; CDR3 protein: CASSSGVDRESF
CDR3 length: 14; V gene: TRBV5-5; J gene: TRBJ2-3; CDR3 protein: CASSPGHRTDTQYF
CDR3 length: 18; V gene: TRBV11-3; J gene: TRBJ2-7; CDR3 protein: CASSLDKLGQGSGYEQYF
CDR3 length: 16; V gene: TRBV27; J gene: TRBJ2-2; CDR3 protein: CASSPAGQVSTGELFF
CDR3 length: 15; V gene: TRBV28; J gene: TRBJ1-2; CDR3 protein: CASSSPGGHNYGYTF
CDR3 length: 16; V gene: TRBV6-6; J gene: TRBJ2-1; CDR3 protein: CASSSLAGGSYNEQFF
CDR3 length: 14; V gene: TRBV30; J gene: TRBJ2-7; CDR3 protein: CAWSIVGGYYEQYF
CDR3 length: 12; V gene: TRBV6-5; J gene: TRBJ1-6; CDR3 protein: CASSYDNSPLHF